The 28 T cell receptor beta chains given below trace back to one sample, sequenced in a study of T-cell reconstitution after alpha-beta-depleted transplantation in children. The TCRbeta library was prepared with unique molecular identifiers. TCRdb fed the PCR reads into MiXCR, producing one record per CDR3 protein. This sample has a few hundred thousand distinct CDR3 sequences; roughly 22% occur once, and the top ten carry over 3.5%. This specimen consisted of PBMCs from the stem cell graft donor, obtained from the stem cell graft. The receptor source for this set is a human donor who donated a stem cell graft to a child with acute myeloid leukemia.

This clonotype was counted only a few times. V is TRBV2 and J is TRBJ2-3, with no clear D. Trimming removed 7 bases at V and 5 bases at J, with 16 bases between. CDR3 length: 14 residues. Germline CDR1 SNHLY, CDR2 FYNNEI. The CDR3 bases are TGTGCCAGCACCCCAAGCCCCCACGGAGATACGCAGTATTTT. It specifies CASTPSPHGDTQYF.

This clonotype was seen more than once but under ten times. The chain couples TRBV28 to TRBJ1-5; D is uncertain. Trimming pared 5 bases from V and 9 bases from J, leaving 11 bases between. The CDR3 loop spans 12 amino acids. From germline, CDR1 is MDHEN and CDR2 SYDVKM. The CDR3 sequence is CASSLPRGPQHF. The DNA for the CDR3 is TGTGCCAGCAGTCTGCCTCGGGGGCCCCAGCATTTT. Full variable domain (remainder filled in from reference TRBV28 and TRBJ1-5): DVKVTQSSRYLVKRTGEKVFLECVQDMDHENMFWYRQDPGLGLRLIYFSYDVKMKEKGDIPEGYSVSREKKERFSLILESASTNQTSMYLCASSLPRGPQHFGDGTRLSIL.

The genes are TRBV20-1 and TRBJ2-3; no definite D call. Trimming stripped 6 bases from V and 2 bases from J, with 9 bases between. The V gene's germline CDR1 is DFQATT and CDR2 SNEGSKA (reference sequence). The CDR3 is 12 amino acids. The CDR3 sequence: CSATTNTDTQYF. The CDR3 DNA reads TGCAGTGCCACAACTAACACAGATACGCAGTATTTT.

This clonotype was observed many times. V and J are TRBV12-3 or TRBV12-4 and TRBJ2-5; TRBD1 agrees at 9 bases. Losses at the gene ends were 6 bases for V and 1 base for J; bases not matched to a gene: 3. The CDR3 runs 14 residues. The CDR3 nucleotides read TGTGCCAGCAGAAAGACAGGGGGCCAAGAGACCCAGTACTTC. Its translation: CASRKTGGQETQYF.

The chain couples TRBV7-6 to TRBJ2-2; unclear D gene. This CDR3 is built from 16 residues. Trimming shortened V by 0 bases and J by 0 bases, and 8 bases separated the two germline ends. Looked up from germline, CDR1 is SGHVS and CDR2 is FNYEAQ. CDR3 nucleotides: TGTGCCAGCAGCTTAGCGGCCAGACCGAACACCGGGGAGCTGTTTTTT. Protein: CASSLAARPNTGELFF.

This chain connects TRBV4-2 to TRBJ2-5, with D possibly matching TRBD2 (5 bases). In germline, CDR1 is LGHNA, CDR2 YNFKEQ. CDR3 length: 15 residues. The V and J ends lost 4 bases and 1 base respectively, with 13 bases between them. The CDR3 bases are TGTGCCAGCAGCCCCGCCGAGCGGATCCAAGAGACCCAGTACTTC. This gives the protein CASSPAERIQETQYF.

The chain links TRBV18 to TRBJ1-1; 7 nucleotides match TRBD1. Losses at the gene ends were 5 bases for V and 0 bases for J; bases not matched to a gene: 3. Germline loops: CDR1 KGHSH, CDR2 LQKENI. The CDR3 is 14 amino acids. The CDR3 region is CASSTGQLNTEAFF. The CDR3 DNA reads TGTGCCAGCTCAACGGGACAGCTGAACACTGAAGCTTTCTTT.

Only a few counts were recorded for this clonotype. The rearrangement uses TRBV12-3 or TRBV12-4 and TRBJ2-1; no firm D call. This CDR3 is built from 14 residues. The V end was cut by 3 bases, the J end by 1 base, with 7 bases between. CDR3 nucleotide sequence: TGTGCCAGCAGTTTTCTGACGTCCTACAATGAGCAGTTCTTC. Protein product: CASSFLTSYNEQFF.

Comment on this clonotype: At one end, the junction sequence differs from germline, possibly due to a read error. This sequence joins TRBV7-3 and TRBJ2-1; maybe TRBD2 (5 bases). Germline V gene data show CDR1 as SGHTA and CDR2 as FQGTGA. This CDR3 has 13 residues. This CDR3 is CASSLTRLDEQFF. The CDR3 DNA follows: TGTGCCAGCAGCCTAACTAGGCTCGATGAGCAGTTCTTC.

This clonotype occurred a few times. CDR3 sequence reads: CASTLADTQYF. The CDR3 DNA is TGTGCCAGCACCCTGGCAGATACGCAGTATTTT. The V gene is TRBV12-3 or TRBV12-4, the J gene TRBJ2-3; D is undetermined. This CDR3 comprises 11 residues. V lost 7 bases and J 4 bases, leaving 6 bases between the germline ends.

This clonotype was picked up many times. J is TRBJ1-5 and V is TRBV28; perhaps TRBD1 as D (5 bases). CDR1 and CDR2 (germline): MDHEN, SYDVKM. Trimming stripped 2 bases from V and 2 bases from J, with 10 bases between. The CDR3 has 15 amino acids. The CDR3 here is CASSLGGSRNQPQHF. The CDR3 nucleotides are TGTGCCAGCAGTTTAGGGGGTTCTCGCAATCAGCCCCAGCATTTT.

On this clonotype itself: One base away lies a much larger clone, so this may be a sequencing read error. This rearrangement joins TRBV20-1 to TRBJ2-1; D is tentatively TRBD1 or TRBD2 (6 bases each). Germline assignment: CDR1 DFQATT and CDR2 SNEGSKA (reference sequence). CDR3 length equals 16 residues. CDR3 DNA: TGCTGTGCTAGATCGAGTGGTCTCGGAGGGGGAAATGAGCAGTTCTTC. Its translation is CCARSSGLGGGNEQFF.

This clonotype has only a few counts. The DNA for the CDR3 is TGTGCCAGCAGTTTAGGGAAAAATGAGCAGTTCTTC. Amino acids: CASSLGKNEQFF. The chain recombines TRBV12-3 or TRBV12-4 with TRBJ2-1; D not resolved. There are 12 residues in the CDR3. The V and J ends lost 1 base and 7 bases respectively, with 5 bases between them.

DNA of the CDR3: TGTGCCAGACGAGGTTCCCACGAGCAGTACTTC. Residues: CARRGSHEQYF. The chain couples TRBV2 to TRBJ2-7; no firm D call. Germline values: CDR1 SNHLY, CDR2 FYNNEI. V gave up 9 bases and J gave up 5 bases, with 11 bases separating them. The CDR3 has 11 residues.

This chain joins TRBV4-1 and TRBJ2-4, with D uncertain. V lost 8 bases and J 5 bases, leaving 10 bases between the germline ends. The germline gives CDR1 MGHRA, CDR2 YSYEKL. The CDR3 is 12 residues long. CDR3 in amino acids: CASAGGQNIQYF. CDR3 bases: TGCGCCAGCGCCGGTGGGCAAAACATTCAGTACTTC.

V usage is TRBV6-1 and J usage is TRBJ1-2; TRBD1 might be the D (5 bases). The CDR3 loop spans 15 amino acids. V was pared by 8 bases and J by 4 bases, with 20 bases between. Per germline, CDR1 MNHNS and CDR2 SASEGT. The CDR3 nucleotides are TGTGCCAGCGCGGACTCCCCCCTTGGGGGCTATGGCTACACCTTC. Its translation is CASADSPLGGYGYTF.

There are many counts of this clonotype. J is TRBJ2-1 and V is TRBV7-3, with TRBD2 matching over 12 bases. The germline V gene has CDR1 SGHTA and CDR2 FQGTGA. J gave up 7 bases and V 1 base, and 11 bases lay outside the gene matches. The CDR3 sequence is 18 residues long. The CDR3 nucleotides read TGTGCCAGCAGCTTAAGGCCAAGAGGGACTAGCGGGTTGAATGAGCAGTTCTTC. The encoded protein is CASSLRPRGTSGLNEQFF.

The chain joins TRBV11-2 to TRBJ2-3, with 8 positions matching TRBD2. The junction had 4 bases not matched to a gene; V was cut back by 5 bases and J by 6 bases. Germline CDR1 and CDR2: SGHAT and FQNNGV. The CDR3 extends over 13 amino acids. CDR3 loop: CASSREGPDTQYF. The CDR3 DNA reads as TGTGCCAGCAGCCGGGAGGGACCTGATACGCAGTATTTT.

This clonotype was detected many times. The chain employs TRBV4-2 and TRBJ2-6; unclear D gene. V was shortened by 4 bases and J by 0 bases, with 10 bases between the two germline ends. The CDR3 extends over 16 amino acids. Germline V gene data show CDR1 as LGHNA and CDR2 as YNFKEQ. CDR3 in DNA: TGTGCCAGCAGCCGTGAAGGGCACTCTGGGGCCAACGTCCTGACTTTC. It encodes CASSREGHSGANVLTF.

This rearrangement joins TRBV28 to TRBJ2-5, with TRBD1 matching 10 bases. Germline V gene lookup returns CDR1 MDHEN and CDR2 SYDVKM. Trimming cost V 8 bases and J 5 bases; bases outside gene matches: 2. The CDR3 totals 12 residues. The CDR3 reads CASDRGRETQYF. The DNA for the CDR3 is TGTGCCAGCGACAGGGGGCGTGAGACCCAGTACTTC.

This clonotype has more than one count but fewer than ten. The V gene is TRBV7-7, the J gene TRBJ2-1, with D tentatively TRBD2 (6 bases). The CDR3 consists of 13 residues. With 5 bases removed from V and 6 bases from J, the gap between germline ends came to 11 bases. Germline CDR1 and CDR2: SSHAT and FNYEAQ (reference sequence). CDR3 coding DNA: TGTGCCAGCAGCCGGGACTTCGGCAATGAGCAGTTCTTC. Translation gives CASSRDFGNEQFF.

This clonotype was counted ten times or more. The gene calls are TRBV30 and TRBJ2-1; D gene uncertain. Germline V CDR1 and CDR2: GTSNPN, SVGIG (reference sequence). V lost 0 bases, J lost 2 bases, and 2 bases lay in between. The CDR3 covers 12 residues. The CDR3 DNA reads TGTGCCTGGAGTGTTCCCTACAATGAGCAGTTCTTC. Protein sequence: CAWSVPYNEQFF.

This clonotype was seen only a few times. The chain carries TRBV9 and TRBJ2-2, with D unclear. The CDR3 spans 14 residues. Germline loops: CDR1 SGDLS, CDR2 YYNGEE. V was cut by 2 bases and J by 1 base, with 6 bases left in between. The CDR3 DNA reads TGTGCCAGCAGCGTTGACGGGAACACCGGGGAGCTGTTTTTT. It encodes CASSVDGNTGELFF.

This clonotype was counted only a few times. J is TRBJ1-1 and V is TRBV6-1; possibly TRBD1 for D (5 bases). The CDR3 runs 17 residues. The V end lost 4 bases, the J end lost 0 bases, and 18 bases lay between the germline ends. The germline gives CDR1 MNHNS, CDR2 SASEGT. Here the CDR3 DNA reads TGTGCCAGCAGTGTGGTCGCAGGGATCTCCATGAACACTGAAGCTTTCTTT. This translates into CASSVVAGISMNTEAFF.

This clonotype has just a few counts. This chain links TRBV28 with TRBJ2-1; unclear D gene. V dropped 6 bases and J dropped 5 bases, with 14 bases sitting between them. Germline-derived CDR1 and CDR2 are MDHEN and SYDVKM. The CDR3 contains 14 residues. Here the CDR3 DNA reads TGTGCCAGCAGCCCGAGCGTGCTTGACAATGAGCAGTTCTTC. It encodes CASSPSVLDNEQFF.

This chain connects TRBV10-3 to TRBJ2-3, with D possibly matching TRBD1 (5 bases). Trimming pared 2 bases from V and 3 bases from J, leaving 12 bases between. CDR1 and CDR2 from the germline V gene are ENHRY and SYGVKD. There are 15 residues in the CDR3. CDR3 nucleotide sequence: TGTGCCATCAGTGAGGGGGCCGTTGCGACAGATACGCAGTATTTT. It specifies CAISEGAVATDTQYF.

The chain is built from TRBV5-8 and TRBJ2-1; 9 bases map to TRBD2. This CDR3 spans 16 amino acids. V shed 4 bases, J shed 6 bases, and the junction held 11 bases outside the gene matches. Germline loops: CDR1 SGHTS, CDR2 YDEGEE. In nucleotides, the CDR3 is TGTGCCAGCAGCCCCGTACTCCGCGGGAGGGCCAATGAGCAGTTCTTC. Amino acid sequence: CASSPVLRGRANEQFF.

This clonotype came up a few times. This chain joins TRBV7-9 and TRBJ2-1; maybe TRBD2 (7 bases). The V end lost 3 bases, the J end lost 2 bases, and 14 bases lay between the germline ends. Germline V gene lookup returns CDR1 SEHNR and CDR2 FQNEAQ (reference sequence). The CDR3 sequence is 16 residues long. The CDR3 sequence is CASSFLLGGAYNEQFF. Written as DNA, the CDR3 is TGTGCCAGCAGCTTCCTACTAGGGGGGGCCTACAATGAGCAGTTCTTC.